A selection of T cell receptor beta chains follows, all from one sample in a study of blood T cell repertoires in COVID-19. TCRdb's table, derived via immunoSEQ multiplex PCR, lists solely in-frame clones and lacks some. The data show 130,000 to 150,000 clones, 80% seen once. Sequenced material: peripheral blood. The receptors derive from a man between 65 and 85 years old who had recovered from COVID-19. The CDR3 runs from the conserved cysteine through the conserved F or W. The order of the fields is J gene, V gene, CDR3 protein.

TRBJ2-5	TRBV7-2	CASSSSSGRAETQYF
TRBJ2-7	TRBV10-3	CAIKSSDNSYEQYF
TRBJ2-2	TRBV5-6	CASSWRDLNTGELFF
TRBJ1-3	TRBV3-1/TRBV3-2	CASSVSGNTIYF
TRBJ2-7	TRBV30	CAWSVNALEQYF
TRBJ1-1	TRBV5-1	CASSLGPDRTEAFF
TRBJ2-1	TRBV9	CASSVGQLNEQFF
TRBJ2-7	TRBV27	CASSFSAFSYEQYF
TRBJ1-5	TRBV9	CASSAGGNQPQHF
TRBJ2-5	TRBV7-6	CASSLGASGRSGETQYF
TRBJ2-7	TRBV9	CASSVEASGLYEQYF
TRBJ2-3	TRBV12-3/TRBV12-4	CASSPDYSDTQYF
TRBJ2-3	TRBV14	CASSHLRGAGITDTQYF
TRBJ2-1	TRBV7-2	CASSPSGTRNEQFF
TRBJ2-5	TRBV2	CASSENVAGGGQETQYF
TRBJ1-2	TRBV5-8	CASSLGGRDYGYTF
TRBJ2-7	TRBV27	CASSLKQGYEQYF
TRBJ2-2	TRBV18	CATTTSGSNTGELFF
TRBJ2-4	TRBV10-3	CATSQAALAKNIQYF
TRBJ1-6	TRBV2	CASADRGNSPLHF
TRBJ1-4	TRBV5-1	CASSPGGNNEKLFF
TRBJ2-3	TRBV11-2	CASSLLRGRELTDTQYF
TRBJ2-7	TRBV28	CASTQRRGGDRDYEQYF
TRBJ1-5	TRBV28	CASSSGGFGQKYQPQHF
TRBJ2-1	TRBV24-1	CATSDLAGGTYNEQFF
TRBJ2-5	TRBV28	CASSLWRQEETQYF
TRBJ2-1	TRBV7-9	CASSGNYNEQFF
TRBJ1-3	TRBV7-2	CASSFGLGAGNTIYF
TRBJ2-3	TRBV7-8	CASSLASGRPTDTQYF
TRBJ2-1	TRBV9	CASSESSYNEQFF
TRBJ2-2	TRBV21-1	CASSYRQDNTGELFF
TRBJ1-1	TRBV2	CASQERGQGNTEAFF
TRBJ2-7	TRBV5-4	CASSLGGGLAFSYEQYF
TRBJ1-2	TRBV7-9	CASSLAAGVVYGYTF
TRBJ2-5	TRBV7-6	CASSLDGSALETQYF
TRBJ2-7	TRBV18	CASSEGPTSAAYEQYF
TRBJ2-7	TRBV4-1	CASSQVVGISYEQYF
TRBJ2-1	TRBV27	CASRRAGGYNEQFF
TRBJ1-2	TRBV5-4	CASSSGRQDDNYGYTF
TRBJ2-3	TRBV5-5	CASSLARPRTDTQYF
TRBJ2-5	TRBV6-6	CASSTDRVQETQYF
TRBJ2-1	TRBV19	CASSIAGLAGGEQFF
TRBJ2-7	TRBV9	CASSVEGGQGYEQYF
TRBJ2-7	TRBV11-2	CASSLTQGSYEQYF
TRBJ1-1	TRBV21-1	CASSKAREEHLSMNTEAFF
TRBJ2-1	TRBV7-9	CASSPTLADEQFF
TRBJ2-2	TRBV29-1	CSVQTSGSNTGELFF
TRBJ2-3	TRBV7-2	CASSLEPGVPDTQYF
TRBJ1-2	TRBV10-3	CAINSPQGGLYDDGYTF
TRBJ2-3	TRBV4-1	CASSSSRDISTDTQYF
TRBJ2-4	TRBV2	CASSDYRAGARNIQYF
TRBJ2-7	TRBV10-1	CASSEGLGDEQYF
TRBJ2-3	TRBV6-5	CASRAVADTQYF
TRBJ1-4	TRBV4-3	CASSQEIGTGSEKLFF
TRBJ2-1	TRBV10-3	CAISDGGWGGNEQFF